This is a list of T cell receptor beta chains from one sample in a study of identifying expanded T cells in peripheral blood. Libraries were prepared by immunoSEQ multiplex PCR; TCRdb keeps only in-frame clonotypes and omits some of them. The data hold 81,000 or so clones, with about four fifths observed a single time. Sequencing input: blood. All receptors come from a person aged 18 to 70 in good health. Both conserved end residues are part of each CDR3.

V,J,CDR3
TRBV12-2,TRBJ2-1,CASRLGKLTASSSYNEQFF
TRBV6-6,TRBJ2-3,CASSHGTSGRGDTQYF
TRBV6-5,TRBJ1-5,CASSYRGYQPQHF
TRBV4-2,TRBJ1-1,CASSQEGWPGQATMNTEAFF
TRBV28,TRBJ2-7,CASGTRHGTGEQYF
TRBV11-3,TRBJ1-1,CASSPGPMNTEAFF
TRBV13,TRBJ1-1,CASSLITPRQDWGTEAFF
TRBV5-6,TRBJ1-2,CASSLARQGYGYTF
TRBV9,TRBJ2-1,CASSVGLSYYNEQFF
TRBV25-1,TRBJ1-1,CASRLQKNTEAFF
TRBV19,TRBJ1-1,CASSITADTEAFF
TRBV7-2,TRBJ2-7,CASSLRDGSFYEQYF
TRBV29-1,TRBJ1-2,CSVETGGGDGYTF
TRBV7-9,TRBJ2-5,CASSRDGYQETQYF
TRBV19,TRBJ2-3,CASSMFVRTSTDTQYF
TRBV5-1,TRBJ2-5,CASSSAGLETQYF
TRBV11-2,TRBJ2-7,CASSFTGLIYEQYF
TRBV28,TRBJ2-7,CASRGTGPTSYEQYF
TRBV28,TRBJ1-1,CASTLPGEAFF
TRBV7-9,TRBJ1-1,CASIPGGTNTEAFF
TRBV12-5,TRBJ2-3,CASGLTDTQYF
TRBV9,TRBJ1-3,CASDRGDGNTIYF
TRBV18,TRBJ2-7,CASSQGQGDSEQYF
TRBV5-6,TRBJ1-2,CASSLGGNYGYTF
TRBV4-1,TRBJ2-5,CASSHPTGLRVGQETQYF
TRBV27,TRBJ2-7,CASSLTRAGDEQYF
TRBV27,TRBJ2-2,CASSLRTSPTGELFF
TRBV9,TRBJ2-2,CASSVWDRGHGGELFF
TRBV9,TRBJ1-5,CASSVGSNQPQHF
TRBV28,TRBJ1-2,CASTELQGSYGYTF
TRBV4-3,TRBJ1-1,CASSQDAGGVLEPFF
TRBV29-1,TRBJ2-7,CSVVEPGLAVYEQYF
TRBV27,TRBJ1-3,CASSRTGADTIYF
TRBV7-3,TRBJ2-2,CASSLGGGPNTGELFF
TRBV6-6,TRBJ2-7,CAGGGAYEQYF
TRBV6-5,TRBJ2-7,CASSYSGQGYEQYF
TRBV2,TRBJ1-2,CASSGWGGDYGYTF
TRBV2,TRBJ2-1,CASSGGTSSYNEQFF
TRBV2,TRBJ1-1,CASSVQYNTEAFF
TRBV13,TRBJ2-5,CASSLGQGVQETQYF
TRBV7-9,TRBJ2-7,CASSLSLVAAEQYF
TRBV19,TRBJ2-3,CASSIGGISTDTQYF
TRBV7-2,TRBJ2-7,CASSLAGGPFYEQYF
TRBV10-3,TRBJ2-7,CAITEGQSPPYEQYF
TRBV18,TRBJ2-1,CASSPQGTGNNEQFF
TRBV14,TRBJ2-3,CASSQSGVGLAGVTDTQYF
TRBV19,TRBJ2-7,CASSTPMGHPNSYEQYF
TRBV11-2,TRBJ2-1,CASSFELAGGNEQFF